This T cell receptor beta chain was observed in a study of shared clonotypes between healthy human individuals. Germline CDR1 and CDR2: SGHTA and FQGTGA. This CDR3 has 13 residues. V was trimmed by 8 bases and J by 1 base, leaving 8 bases between them. Sequenced by immunoSEQ multiplex PCR; TCRdb stores in-frame clones only, minus some. The sample holds millions of clones, approximately 94% seen once. Naive CD8 cells lacked CD45RO, underwent positive selection for CCR7 and left out terminally differentiated effector memory CD45RA+ cells. The receptor comes from a man younger than 35 in good health. Sequenced sample: naive CD8+ T cells sorted from blood. The chain carries TRBV7-3 and TRBJ2-2; no clear D. The CDR3 spells CASGVGNTGELFF. The CDR3 DNA sequence: TGTGCCAGCGGCGTGGGGAACACCGGGGAGCTGTTTTTT.